This is a list of T cell receptor beta chains from one sample in a study of T-cell memory formation after mild COVID-19. TCRdb itself ran the 5' RACE reads through MiXCR, one entry per CDR3 protein. The table records hundreds of thousands of distinct CDR3 sequences, about 20% of them present only once. The material sequenced was PBMCs or a T cell subset sorted from them (not recorded which). The receptors originated from an adult woman who had mild COVID-19 (a few samples of this study predate the infection). Cell type and time point are not known. Each CDR3 is given with its conserved first and last residue. Fields, in order: V gene, D gene, J gene, clone size, CDR3 DNA, CDR3 protein. D genes are given only for firm matches. Clone size is given for some rows only: seen once, a few or many times, or a class if the clone is expanded.

>TRBV5-1|TRBD1|TRBJ1-1|-
TGCGCCAGCAGCTTCACAGGGGGCCCGGACACTGAAGCTTTCTTT
CASSFTGGPDTEAFF
>TRBV7-3|-|TRBJ1-3|-
TGTGCCAGCAGCTTATGGGCAGGTCGCGGAAACACCATATATTTT
CASSLWAGRGNTIYF
>TRBV20-1|TRBD1|TRBJ1-2|-
TGCAGTGCTAGAGATGGAAGAACAGGGGCCGGTGGCTACACCTTC
CSARDGRTGAGGYTF
>TRBV29-1|TRBD1|TRBJ2-7|-
TGCAGCGTTCGCCATGACAGGGTAGGCGAGCAGTACTTC
CSVRHDRVGEQYF
>TRBV7-8|-|TRBJ2-3|few
TGTGCCAGCGGTGGGGGAGCCACGCCAGATACGCAGTATTTT
CASGGGATPDTQYF
>TRBV15|-|TRBJ1-2|few
TGTGCCACCAGCTACATAGGTCTGAGCTATGGCTACACCTTC
CATSYIGLSYGYTF
>TRBV6-6|TRBD1|TRBJ1-2|few
TGTGCCAGCAGTGGAACAGGGGACTATGGCTACACCTTC
CASSGTGDYGYTF
>TRBV5-1|-|TRBJ2-7|-
TGCGCCAGCAGCTTGGGTAGGGGCACACCTCTCACCTACGAGCAGTACTTC
CASSLGRGTPLTYEQYF
>TRBV12-3/TRBV12-4|TRBD2|TRBJ2-7|-
TGTGCCAGCAGTTTGGGGCTAGCGGGGGCCGCCTACGAGCAGTACTTC
CASSLGLAGAAYEQYF
>TRBV30|-|TRBJ2-7|-
TGTGCCTGGAGTGATGGCCAGGGCCACGAGCAGTACTTC
CAWSDGQGHEQYF
>TRBV5-4|-|TRBJ1-3|few
TGTGCCAGCAGCTTGGGATTTTCAGGAGCAGGAAACACCATATATTTT
CASSLGFSGAGNTIYF
>TRBV9|-|TRBJ1-5|-
TGTGCCAGCAGCGTAGAGGGGACACTAGATCAGCCCCAGCATTTT
CASSVEGTLDQPQHF
>TRBV12-3/TRBV12-4|-|TRBJ1-1|-
TGTGCCAGCAAGAAGGGACAAGGGGGAGCTGAAGCTTTCTTT
CASKKGQGGAEAFF
>TRBV15|-|TRBJ1-1|few
TGTGCCACCAGCAGAGACTGGAACACTGAAGCTTTCTTT
CATSRDWNTEAFF
>TRBV5-5|TRBD1|TRBJ2-2|-
TGTGCCAGCAGCAGGGACAGGGGAAGCACGAACACCGGGGAGCTGTTTTTT
CASSRDRGSTNTGELFF
>TRBV5-1|TRBD1|TRBJ2-5|few
TGCGCCAGCAGCTCGCAGGGGGAGGAGACCCAGTACTTC
CASSSQGEETQYF
>TRBV27|-|TRBJ1-1|-
TGTGCCAGCAGTTTATTCCTAGATGCGAACACTGAAGCTTTCTTT
CASSLFLDANTEAFF
>TRBV20-1|-|TRBJ2-1|-
TGCAGTGCTAGAGATCCCCGGGCAGGAGGCTACAATGAGCAGTTCTTC
CSARDPRAGGYNEQFF
>TRBV18|TRBD2|TRBJ2-1|-
TGTGCCAGCTCACCGTATCCAACTAGCGGGATCAATGAGCAGTTCTTC
CASSPYPTSGINEQFF
>TRBV12-3/TRBV12-4|-|TRBJ1-2|few
TGTGCCAGCAGTTGGGGGGGGCAGGATGGCTACACCTTC
CASSWGGQDGYTF
>TRBV12-3/TRBV12-4|TRBD1|TRBJ1-1|-
TGTGCCAGCAGTCCCGCGGACAGGGTGTCTATCCGGGACACTGAAGCTTTCTTT
CASSPADRVSIRDTEAFF
>TRBV7-2|-|TRBJ2-7|few
TGTGCCAGCAGCTTAGGTGTCGGATCCTACGAGCAGTACTTC
CASSLGVGSYEQYF
>TRBV7-9|-|TRBJ1-1|-
TGTGCCAGCAGCTTAGACGTGGGGGAGGACACTGAAGCTTTCTTT
CASSLDVGEDTEAFF
>TRBV5-6|-|TRBJ2-7|few
TGTGCCAGCAGCTTGGGACGGGATACCTCCTACGAGCAGTACTTC
CASSLGRDTSYEQYF
>TRBV12-3/TRBV12-4|TRBD2|TRBJ2-2|-
TGTGCCAGCAGCTGGGTGACTAGCGGACCGGCGAACACCGGGGAGCTGTTTTTT
CASSWVTSGPANTGELFF
>TRBV5-1|-|TRBJ2-3|-
TGCGCCAGCAGCTTGGGGCCAGAAGATACGCAGTATTTT
CASSLGPEDTQYF
>TRBV18|-|TRBJ1-1|-
TGTGCCAGCTCACCACCGGGGGTCGTAGCTGAAGCTTTCTTT
CASSPPGVVAEAFF
>TRBV3-1|-|TRBJ2-1|-
TGTGCCAGCAGCCAAGAAATTAGGGGGGGTAGAAACAATGAGCAGTTCTTC
CASSQEIRGGRNNEQFF
>TRBV24-1|-|TRBJ1-4|-
TGTGCCACCAGTGATTTAACCCCCCGAGGGCCTCCGCGAGGACTGTTTTTT
CATSDLTPRGPPRGLFF
>TRBV5-1|-|TRBJ2-2|-
TGCGCCAGCAGCTTGGGGCCGGCCTTGACCACCGGGGAGCTGTTTTTT
CASSLGPALTTGELFF
>TRBV29-1|-|TRBJ1-1|-
TGCAGCGTTGTACGAGCGTCGGGGACTGAAGCTTTCTTT
CSVVRASGTEAFF
>TRBV4-1|-|TRBJ2-2|-
TGCGCCAGCAGCCACGGAAGGATCCCCCTGGCCGGGGAGCTGTTTTTT
CASSHGRIPLAGELFF